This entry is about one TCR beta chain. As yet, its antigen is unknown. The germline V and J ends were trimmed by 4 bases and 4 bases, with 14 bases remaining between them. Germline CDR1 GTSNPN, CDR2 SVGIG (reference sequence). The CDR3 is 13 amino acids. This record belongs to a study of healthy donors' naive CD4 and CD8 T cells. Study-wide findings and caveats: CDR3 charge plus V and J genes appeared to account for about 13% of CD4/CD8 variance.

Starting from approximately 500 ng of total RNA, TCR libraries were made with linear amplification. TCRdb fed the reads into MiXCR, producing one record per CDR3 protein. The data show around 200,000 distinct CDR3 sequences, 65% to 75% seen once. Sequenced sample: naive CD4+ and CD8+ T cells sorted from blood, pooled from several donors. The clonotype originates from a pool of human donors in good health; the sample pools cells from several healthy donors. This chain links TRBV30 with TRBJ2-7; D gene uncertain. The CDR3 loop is CAWTEAVRYEQYF. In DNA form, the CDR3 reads TGTGCCTGGACAGAGGCAGTCCGATACGAGCAGTACTTC.